The T cell receptor beta chain described here comes from a study of T cell changes during pregnancy in multiple sclerosis (dated by TCRdb to between 2018 and 2021). The study in broad terms: The study examined how the T cell repertoire changed over the course of pregnancy in women with multiple sclerosis.

The germline V gene (reference sequence) sets CDR1 to LNHDA and CDR2 to SQIVND. V is cut by 5 bases and J by 4 bases, and the space between the germline ends is 20 bases. From its cysteine to its phenylalanine, the CDR3 spans 16 amino acids. Only the CDR3 region is kept as DNA, spanning 48 bases read in frame from base 1. The library was obtained by the immunoSEQ multiplex PCR assay. TCRdb re-hosts the immuneACCESS table, in-frame sequences only. Its copies lack some clones; in the studies checked, an unresolved V gene accounts for under half of them, and the cause for the rest is not known. A total of roughly 72,000 clones appear in this sample, over 85% of them only once. Together, the top ten hold 0.2% to 0.25% of the sample. The table lists this clone with a few counts. Its antigen is still unknown. Per-base quality was not reported, and no clone a single base away is much larger than it.

This specimen consisted of CD4+ T cells from peripheral blood mononuclear cells, obtained before pregnancy. This clonotype was obtained from a female donor with multiple sclerosis, enrolled in a pregnancy study. This chain is built from TRBV19 and TRBJ1-2; TRBD1 might be the D gene, on 5 matching bases. The nucleotides are TGTGCCAGTAGTCAAGAAAAACTCAGGGCTGGCTATGGCTACACCTTC. Its amino acids are CASSQEKLRAGYGYTF.